These 17 T cell receptor beta chains came from one sample sequenced in a study of blood T cell repertoires in COVID-19. Assay used: immunoSEQ multiplex PCR; TCRdb lists only in-frame clones, some missing. The sample has 250,000 to 300,000 clones; roughly 93% are singletons. Material: PBMCs or T cells enriched from blood (not recorded which). The receptors come from a woman in her forties with acute COVID-19.

This chain links TRBV18 with TRBJ2-3, with TRBD1 matching 9 bases. Germline trimming cut 5 bases from V and 3 bases from J; bases unmatched to any gene: 6. The CDR3 is 15 amino acids. CDR1 is KGHSH, CDR2 LQKENI, per germline. CDR3 protein: CASSATGGRTDTQYF. The DNA for the CDR3 is TGTGCCAGCTCAGCGACAGGGGGGCGGACAGATACGCAGTATTTT.

In this sample, this clone turned up once. This chain uses TRBV2 with TRBJ2-7; 9 positions match TRBD1. J was trimmed by 3 bases and V by 6 bases; bases with no gene match: 6. This CDR3 is 14 amino acids long. Germline CDR1 and CDR2: SNHLY and FYNNEI. CDR3 nucleotides: TGTGCCAGCAGCGCGGGACAGGGTCTCTACGAGCAGTACTTC. It yields the protein CASSAGQGLYEQYF.

The CDR3 DNA is TGTGCCACCAGTGGAGGAAGTGGGACTGAAGCTTTCTTT. Its translation is CATSGGSGTEAFF. The chain employs TRBV24-1 and TRBJ1-1; D not resolved. The CDR3 covers 13 residues. In germline, CDR1 is KGHDR, CDR2 SFDVKD. V lost 5 bases to trimming and J lost 5 bases, with 11 bases between them.

This clone was detected once. CDR3 sequence (DNA): TGTGCCAGCGGTCCTCAGGTGGGGGGGGCCTACGGTGAGCAGTTCTTC. Protein: CASGPQVGGAYGEQFF. This chain joins TRBV5-8 and TRBJ2-1; perhaps TRBD2 as D (7 bases). V lost 7 bases and J lost 9, with 26 bases in between. The length of the CDR3 is 16 residues. CDR1 and CDR2 (germline): SGHTS, YDEGEE. The complete variable domain, with remaining parts taken from reference TRBV5-8 and TRBJ2-1, reads EAGVTQSPTHLIKTRGQQATLRCSPISGHTSVYWYQQALGLGLQFLLWYDEGEERNRGNFPPRFSGRQFPNYSSELNVNALELEDSALYLCASGPQVGGAYGEQFFGPGTRLTVL.

The V gene is TRBV27, the J gene TRBJ2-7; D may be TRBD2 (6 bases). This CDR3 has 13 amino acids. The V gene lost 7 bases and the J gene lost 3 bases, with 13 bases spanning the gap. Germline V gene data show CDR1 as MNHEY and CDR2 as SMNVEV (reference sequence). CDR3 DNA sequence: TGTGCCAGCAAGGGCGGGGCCAACTACGAGCAGTACTTC. Amino acids: CASKGGANYEQYF.

This chain links TRBV5-1 with TRBJ1-4; 9 positions agree with TRBD1. CDR3 length: 15 residues. The germline CDR1 and CDR2 sequences are SGHRS and YFSETQ. The junction had 9 bases not matched to a gene; V was cut back by 4 bases and J by 8 bases. The CDR3 region has the DNA TGCGCCAGCAGCGCTGCCGGGACAGGGCTGGAAAAACTGTTTTTT. Residues: CASSAAGTGLEKLFF.

V usage is TRBV28 and J usage is TRBJ2-7; TRBD2 agrees at 11 bases. Germline CDR1 MDHEN, CDR2 SYDVKM. CDR3 length: 16 residues. J lost 6 bases, V lost 3 bases, and 10 bases had no gene match. The DNA for the CDR3 is TGTGCCAGCAGTTTGGGGGGTAGCGGGAGGGCCGGCGAGCAGTACTTC. It codes for CASSLGGSGRAGEQYF.

V and J are TRBV18 and TRBJ1-2; maybe TRBD1 (5 bases). The CDR3 length is 13 residues. The V gene lost 5 bases and the J gene lost 3 bases, with 10 bases spanning the gap. In germline, CDR1 is KGHSH, CDR2 LQKENI. The CDR3, as DNA: TGTGCCAGCTCAACAACACAGGACTATGGCTACACCTTC. Its translation: CASSTTQDYGYTF.

This clone has just one count. The genes are TRBV9 and TRBJ2-3, with TRBD2 matching 13 bases. After removal of 4 bases from V and 5 bases from J, the junction contained 10 bases not matched to a gene. CDR1 SGDLS and CDR2 YYNGEE come from the germline V gene. This CDR3 spans 17 amino acids. CDR3 loop: CASSPQPGLAGRDTQYF. The CDR3 DNA sequence: TGTGCCAGCAGCCCACAACCGGGACTAGCGGGGAGAGATACGCAGTATTTT.

Of note for this clone: The same CDR3 can be traced to other DNA sequences in this sample. This chain joins TRBV12-3 or TRBV12-4 and TRBJ1-2, with no clear D. V lost 5 bases to trimming and J lost 4 bases, with 5 bases between them. CDR3 length: 11 residues. The CDR3 coding sequence is TGTGCCAGCAGTCCAGGCTATGGCTACACCTTC. Amino acids: CASSPGYGYTF.

About this clone: Other DNA sequences in this sample translate to the same CDR3. V is TRBV13 and J is TRBJ2-7; D not certain. The germline V gene encodes CDR1 PRHDT and CDR2 FYEKMQ (reference sequence). The CDR3 runs to 11 residues. Trimming left V 1 base short and J 7 bases short, with 5 bases between. For the CDR3, the DNA is TGTGCCAGCAGCTTAGCTAGGGAGCAGTACTTC. It translates to CASSLAREQYF. Based on the CDR3 plus reference TRBV13 and TRBJ2-7, the full variable domain is AAGVIQSPRHLIKEKRETATLKCYPIPRHDTVYWYQQGPGQDPQFLISFYEKMQSDKGSIPDRFSAQQFSDYHSELNMSSLELGDSALYFCASSLAREQYFGPGTRLTVT.

The genes are TRBV15 and TRBJ1-1; possibly TRBD1 for D (5 bases). The CDR3 runs to 15 residues. The V gene's germline CDR1 is LNHNV and CDR2 YYDKDF (reference sequence). V was pared by 5 bases and J by 2 bases, with 15 bases between. The CDR3 sequence: CATSRGGGVNTEAFF. In nucleotides, the CDR3 is TGTGCCACCAGCCGGGGGGGAGGAGTCAACACTGAAGCTTTCTTT.

CDR3: CSASRVSNTEAFF. CDR3 DNA: TGCAGTGCTAGTCGGGTTTCGAACACTGAAGCTTTCTTT. The chain is built from TRBV20-1 and TRBJ1-1; D gene uncertain. Germline CDR1 DFQATT, CDR2 SNEGSKA (reference sequence). V was pared by 3 bases and J by 1 base, with 9 bases between. This CDR3 contains 13 residues.

This chain uses TRBV6-5 with TRBJ2-7; 10 bases are a match to TRBD2. The CDR3 spans 15 residues. The V and J ends lost 2 bases and 4 bases, in that order; junction bases with no gene match: 5. In germline, CDR1 is MNHEY, CDR2 SVGAGI. The CDR3 bases are TGTGCCAGCAGTTACGTGGCTAGCGGGGGATACGAGCAGTACTTC. Its protein is CASSYVASGGYEQYF.

The V call is TRBV6-5, the J call TRBJ2-3; tentatively, D is TRBD1 (6 bases). This CDR3 region has 15 residues. CDR1 is MNHEY and CDR2 is SVGAGI in the germline V gene. Trimming left V 10 bases short and J 2 bases short, with 19 bases between. CDR3 amino acids: CATSITGSVTDTQYF. For the CDR3, the DNA is TGTGCCACCTCGATTACAGGGTCGGTCACAGATACGCAGTATTTT.

This clone was detected only a few times. The rearrangement joins TRBV19 to TRBJ2-1, with 9 bases that match TRBD2. The CDR3 is 17 residues long. Looked up from germline, CDR1 is LNHDA and CDR2 is SQIVND (reference sequence). Trimming took 4 bases from V and 4 from J; bases not matched to a gene: 11. In DNA form, the CDR3 reads TGTGCCAGTAGTAATCGGCCGAGACTAGCGGAATACAATGAGCAGTTCTTC. It translates to CASSNRPRLAEYNEQFF.

The CDR3: CASTTPGGQPQHF. As DNA, the CDR3 is TGTGCCAGTACCACGCCCGGCGGTCAGCCCCAGCATTTT. V usage is TRBV19 and J usage is TRBJ1-5, with D unresolved. Germline V gene data show CDR1 as LNHDA and CDR2 as SQIVND (reference sequence). V lost 7 bases and J 6 bases, leaving 13 bases between the germline ends. This CDR3 has 13 residues.